A single sample is the source of the 23 T cell receptor beta chains below, sequenced in a study of long-term antiretroviral therapy in people with HIV. At survey level, the immunoSEQ assay was run in its v3.0 version. Sequenced by immunoSEQ multiplex PCR; TCRdb stores in-frame clones only, minus some. This table holds under 30,000 clones, over 75% found once. The specimen was unsorted PBMCs, collected 1.1 years before starting antiretroviral therapy. These receptors all stem from a woman aged 30 to 39 with HIV.

The V gene is TRBV5-1, the J gene TRBJ1-1; D remains ambiguous. V was pared by 0 bases and J by 4 bases, with 10 bases between. Germline V gene lookup returns CDR1 SGHRS and CDR2 YFSETQ. The CDR3 has 14 residues. The CDR3, as DNA: TGCGCCAGCAGCTTGGCGGTCTCAAGCACTGAAGCTTTCTTT. It yields the protein CASSLAVSSTEAFF.

This chain links TRBV14 with TRBJ2-6; D ambiguous. Trimming stripped 3 bases from V and 4 bases from J, with 7 bases between. Looked up from germline, CDR1 is SGHDN and CDR2 is FVKESK. The CDR3 loop spans 14 amino acids. The CDR3 DNA is TGTGCCAGCAGCCAGAGTACCGGGGCCAACGTCCTGACTTTC. This codes for CASSQSTGANVLTF. The whole variable domain, filled in from reference TRBV14 and TRBJ2-6, reads EAGVTQFPSHSVIEKGQTVTLRCDPISGHDNLYWYRRVMGKEIKFLLHFVKESKQDESGMPNNRFLAERTGGTYSTLKVQPAELEDSGVYFCASSQSTGANVLTFGAGSRLTVL.

This sequence joins TRBV6-5 and TRBJ1-2, with a possible D match to TRBD1 (5 bases). Trimming pared 2 bases from V and 1 base from J, leaving 11 bases between. The CDR3 is 15 amino acids. Per germline, CDR1 MNHEY and CDR2 SVGAGI. The CDR3 is CASSYGQGVNYGYTF. The CDR3 DNA follows: TGTGCCAGCAGTTACGGGCAGGGAGTTAACTATGGCTACACCTTC.

The chain couples TRBV19 to TRBJ1-6; TRBD1 might be the D (6 bases). In germline, CDR1 is LNHDA, CDR2 SQIVND (reference sequence). The CDR3 sequence is 14 residues long. V shed 8 bases and J shed 6 bases, with 14 bases lying between them. CDR3 in amino acids: CASSLTGSNSPLHF. As DNA, the CDR3 is TGTGCCAGTTCCCTGACAGGATCTAATTCACCCCTCCACTTT. The full variable domain, with the rest looked up from reference TRBV19 and TRBJ1-6, is DGGITQSPKYLFRKEGQNVTLSCEQNLNHDAMYWYRQDPGQGLRLIYYSQIVNDFQKGDIAEGYSVSREKKESFPLTVTSAQKNPTAFYLCASSLTGSNSPLHFGNGTRLTVT.

The chain couples TRBV30 to TRBJ2-3; 10 bases align to TRBD1. In germline, CDR1 is GTSNPN, CDR2 SVGIG (reference sequence). CDR3 length: 15 amino acids. V shed 0 bases and J 11 bases; nucleotides not matched to a gene: 11. CDR3 sequence reads: CAWSVAPTGGRGQYF. In DNA form, the CDR3 reads TGTGCCTGGAGTGTAGCTCCGACAGGGGGCCGCGGGCAGTATTTT. Using reference TRBV30 and TRBJ2-3 for the parts outside the CDR3, the full variable domain is SQTIHQWPATLVQPVGSPLSLECTVEGTSNPNLYWYRQAAGRGLQLLFYSVGIGQISSEVPQNLSASRPQDRQFILSSKKLLLSDSGFYLCAWSVAPTGGRGQYFGPGTRLTVL.

The chain uses TRBV27 and TRBJ2-1; D unresolved. In germline, CDR1 is MNHEY, CDR2 SMNVEV (reference sequence). There are 13 residues in the CDR3. Trimming removed 4 bases at V and 4 bases at J, with 8 bases between. The CDR3 reads CASSSPSYNEQFF. CDR3 coding DNA: TGTGCCAGCAGTTCTCCGTCGTACAATGAGCAGTTCTTC.

The V call is TRBV27, the J call TRBJ2-7; the D gene could be TRBD1 or TRBD2 (5 bases each). CDR3 length equals 15 residues. Trimming took 2 bases from V and 3 from J, leaving 14 bases between them. Germline-derived CDR1 and CDR2 are MNHEY and SMNVEV (reference sequence). In DNA, the CDR3 is TGTGCCAGCAGTTTAAGGGGAGACAGAAACTACGAGCAGTACTTC. Translation: CASSLRGDRNYEQYF.

DNA of the CDR3: TGTGCCAGCAGCGTAGGGCGTGAGAACACTGAAGCTTTCTTT. It translates to CASSVGRENTEAFF. V is TRBV9 and J is TRBJ1-1; D remains unclear. The CDR3 covers 14 residues. Germline-derived CDR1 and CDR2 are SGDLS and YYNGEE. V lost 0 bases to trimming and J lost 1 base, with 7 bases between them.

Here the CDR3 DNA reads TGTGCCAGCTCATCGACTGACGCCTATTCACCCCTCCACTTT. Translating it yields CASSSTDAYSPLHF. V gene TRBV18 combines with J gene TRBJ1-6; D not resolved. The germline V and J ends were trimmed by 5 bases and 8 bases, with 13 bases remaining between them. The CDR3 runs to 14 residues. Germline CDR1 reads KGHSH; CDR2 reads LQKENI.

The chain joins TRBV10-3 to TRBJ2-2; D may be TRBD1 (5 bases). The ends were cut back, 4 bases at V and 0 bases at J, with 9 bases in the middle. This CDR3 spans 15 amino acids. Germline CDR1 reads ENHRY; CDR2 reads SYGVKD. CDR3 residues: CAISASTANTGELFF. The CDR3 DNA reads TGTGCCATCAGTGCCTCGACAGCGAACACCGGGGAGCTGTTTTTT.

The rearrangement links TRBV9 to TRBJ2-3; TRBD2 aligns across 8 bases. Germline assignment: CDR1 SGDLS and CDR2 YYNGEE. Germline trimming cut 2 bases from V and 0 bases from J; bases unmatched to any gene: 8. The CDR3 runs 17 residues. CDR3 amino acids: CASSVAGGTDSTDTQYF. CDR3 in DNA: TGTGCCAGCAGCGTCGCGGGGGGCACCGATAGCACAGATACGCAGTATTTT.

CDR3 residues: CASNQDRGFTEAFF. As DNA, the CDR3 is TGTGCCAGCAACCAGGACAGGGGGTTCACTGAAGCTTTCTTT. The chain couples TRBV5-6 to TRBJ1-1; TRBD1 matches at 10 bases. The CDR3 totals 14 residues. The germline V gene encodes CDR1 SGHDT and CDR2 YYEEEE. Germline trimming cut 6 bases from V and 4 bases from J; bases unmatched to any gene: 6.

The chain carries TRBV5-6 and TRBJ1-1; the D is unclear. Trimming cost V 3 bases and J 1 base, with 1 base left between them. Germline-derived CDR1 and CDR2 are SGHDT and YYEEEE. This CDR3 has 11 amino acids. The CDR3 DNA reads TGTGCCAGCAGCTGGAACACTGAAGCTTTCTTT. Amino acids: CASSWNTEAFF.

The chain combines TRBV27 with TRBJ2-3, with 9 bases matching TRBD2. Trimming took 3 bases from V and 9 from J; bases not matched to a gene: 13. The CDR3 extends over 16 amino acids. Germline assignment: CDR1 MNHEY and CDR2 SMNVEV (reference sequence). CDR3 loop: CASSLRGGRTAGTQYF. CDR3 DNA: TGTGCCAGCAGTTTGCGGGGGGGGAGGACCGCCGGCACGCAGTATTTT.

The V and J genes are TRBV2 and TRBJ1-1; TRBD1 matches at 9 bases. The V and J ends lost 2 bases and 10 bases, in that order; junction bases with no gene match: 8. Germline values: CDR1 SNHLY, CDR2 FYNNEI. The CDR3 runs 14 residues. Written as DNA, the CDR3 is TGTGCCAGCAGTGAATCGTTGGGACAGGGCGGAGCTTTCTTT. Its translation is CASSESLGQGGAFF.

Only a few counts were recorded for this clone. The chain joins TRBV10-3 to TRBJ2-6; D may correspond to TRBD1 or TRBD2 (5 bases each). Germline V lookup: CDR1 ENHRY, CDR2 SYGVKD. V lost 6 bases and J 0 bases, leaving 6 bases between the germline ends. There are 14 residues in the CDR3. Here the CDR3 DNA reads TGTGCCATCAGGGGGGACTCTGGGGCCAACGTCCTGACTTTC. Its translation is CAIRGDSGANVLTF.

The CDR3 sequence is CASSKYLDNTEAFF. In nucleotides, the CDR3 is TGTGCCAGCAGCAAATATTTGGATAACACTGAAGCTTTCTTT. The V and J genes are TRBV21-1 and TRBJ1-1. TRBV21-1 is a pseudogene. The CDR3 is made up of 14 amino acids.

The V gene is TRBV7-2, the J gene TRBJ2-3; 11 nucleotides match TRBD2. Germline lookup yields CDR1 SGHTA and CDR2 FQGNSA. The CDR3 has 15 amino acids. V shed 5 bases, J shed 7 bases, and the junction held 8 bases outside the gene matches. The chain's CDR3 is CASSRVAGGPNTQYF. As DNA, the CDR3 is TGTGCCAGCAGCAGGGTAGCGGGGGGGCCAAATACGCAGTATTTT.

The chain has TRBV29-1 and TRBJ1-1; perhaps TRBD1 as D (6 bases). Germline V CDR1 and CDR2: SQVTM, ANQGSEA. V lost 3 bases, J lost 1 base, and 9 bases lay in between. This CDR3 has 13 amino acids. The CDR3 reads CSVDGQRNTEAFF. CDR3 nucleotide sequence: TGCAGCGTTGATGGACAGAGGAACACTGAAGCTTTCTTT.

The chain has TRBV25-1 and TRBJ2-4; a possible D gene is TRBD1 (7 bases). The CDR3 is 13 residues long. CDR1 MGHDK and CDR2 SYGVNS come from the germline V gene. V was trimmed by 1 base and J by 9 bases, leaving 10 bases between them. The CDR3: CASSEFQGGIQYF. Here the CDR3 DNA reads TGTGCCAGCAGTGAATTTCAGGGGGGCATTCAGTACTTC.

This clone occurred once. The chain joins TRBV6-1 to TRBJ1-4; D might be TRBD1 (6 bases). Per the germline V gene, CDR1 is MNHNS and CDR2 is SASEGT. V shed 6 bases and J shed 10 bases, with 15 bases lying between them. The CDR3 loop spans 13 amino acids. CDR3 in DNA: TGTGCCAGCAGCCCTAGGGGGTACGGAAAACTGTTTTTT. Translated, it gives CASSPRGYGKLFF.

The chain links TRBV7-9 to TRBJ1-4; D is perhaps TRBD1 (5 bases). Trimming cost V 5 bases and J 0 bases, with 16 bases left between them. From germline, CDR1 is SEHNR and CDR2 FQNEAQ (reference sequence). The CDR3 consists of 17 residues. The CDR3 region has the DNA TGTGCCAGCAGCCCCGGGACCTTTAAAGCAACTAATGAAAAACTGTTTTTT. Translating gives CASSPGTFKATNEKLFF.

In nucleotides, the CDR3 is TGTGCCAGCAGTCGCTACAGGGGAAGCACTGAAGCTTTCTTT. Translated: CASSRYRGSTEAFF. V and J are TRBV28 and TRBJ1-1; TRBD1 matches 7 bases. V gave up 5 bases and J gave up 4 bases; unmatched junction bases: 7. Germline-derived CDR1 and CDR2 are MDHEN and SYDVKM. CDR3 length: 14 amino acids.